This paragraph reports one TCR beta chain. Its antigen is not identified. The CDR3 contains 14 residues. From germline, CDR1 is MNHNS and CDR2 SASEGT. Unmatched junction bases numbered 6, after V lost 5 bases and J lost 3 bases. The sample comes from a study of T cells in Graves' hyperthyroidism and ophthalmopathy. Study-wide findings and caveats: The model forecast ophthalmopathy, anticipating it by a median 6.5 months before onset. Most clonotypes expanded in the thyroid (above 0.001) were also present in blood.

Absence of ophthalmopathy progression within 18 months defined stable Graves' hyperthyroidism. Diagnoses were made from clinical symptoms, serum measures (thyroxine and TRAb), thyroid ultrasound and orbital computed tomography. Authors of the study amplified TCR beta CDR3 regions from RNA transcripts. Initially, a first-round RT-PCR of the TCR CDR3 employed the HTBI primer set. From the multiplex PCR reads, TCRdb called clonotypes with MiXCR, one entry per CDR3 protein. The top ten clones hold 9.5% to 13% of a sample with about 740,000 distinct CDR3 sequences, 14% of them seen once. The chain recombines TRBV6-1 with TRBJ1-2, with 7 bases matching TRBD1. The TCR was taken from a woman between 18 and 29 years old with Graves' hyperthyroidism. Source material: blood. The DNA for the CDR3 is TGTGCCAGCAGTTACTTCGGGACAGACTATGGCTACACCTTC. This sequence encodes CASSYFGTDYGYTF.